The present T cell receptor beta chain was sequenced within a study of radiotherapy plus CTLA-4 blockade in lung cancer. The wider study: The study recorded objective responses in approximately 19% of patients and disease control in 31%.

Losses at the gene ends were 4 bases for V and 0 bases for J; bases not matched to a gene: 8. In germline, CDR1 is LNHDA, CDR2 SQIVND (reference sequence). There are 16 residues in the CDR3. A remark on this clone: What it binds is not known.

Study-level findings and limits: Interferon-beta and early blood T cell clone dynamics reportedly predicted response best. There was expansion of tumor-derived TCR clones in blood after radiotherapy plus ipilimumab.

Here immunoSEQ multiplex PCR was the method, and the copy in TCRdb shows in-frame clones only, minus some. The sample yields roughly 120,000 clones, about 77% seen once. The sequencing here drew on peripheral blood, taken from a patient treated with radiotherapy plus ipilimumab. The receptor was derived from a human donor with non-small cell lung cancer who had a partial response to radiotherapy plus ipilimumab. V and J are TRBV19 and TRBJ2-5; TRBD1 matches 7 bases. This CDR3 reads CASSTRRDRYQETQYF. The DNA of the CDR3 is TGTGCCAGTAGTACCAGAAGGGACAGATACCAAGAGACCCAGTACTTC.